This TCR beta chain was identified during a study of blood T cells in healthy people across ages. Germline V lookup: CDR1 SQVTM, CDR2 ANQGSEA. The CDR3 is 15 amino acids. Germline trimming cut 0 bases from V and 4 bases from J; bases unmatched to any gene: 6. It was with a sample-barcoded 5' primer and a J-beta primer mix that a second PCR of roughly 6 to 12 cycles was run. TCRdb called the 5' RACE reads again in MiXCR, with one record for every CDR3 protein. In the table there are about 1.4 million distinct CDR3 sequences, approximately 60% of which are singletons. The receptor was isolated from a man between 18 and 29 years old in good health. The sample was blood. The rearrangement links TRBV29-1 to TRBJ2-1; 7 nucleotides match TRBD1. The DNA of the CDR3 is TGCAGCGTTGAAGATCAAGGGGGCATGTACAATGAGCAGTTCTTC. Protein product: CSVEDQGGMYNEQFF.